This T cell receptor beta chain was captured by sequencing in a study of vaccination and CD4 T cells after COVID-19. About the study: Each enrolled participant received a two-dose regimen of either BNT162b2 or mRNA-1273 vaccine.

Treatment indicated: approximately 9-day PBMC culture with coronavirus spike peptide pools or control peptides (ViraFEST assay). Half-medium changes with fresh IL-2 medium occurred on days 3 and 7. A few counts support this clonotype. Its antigen is unidentified. Oncomine TCR Beta short-read sequencing was applied to DNA from cultured CD4+ T cells. TCRdb itself ran the PCR reads through MiXCR, one entry per CDR3 protein. This repertoire shows 13,000 to 15,000 distinct CDR3 sequences, more than 40% found once; its top ten account for 12%. This CDR3 has 14 amino acids. Trimming cost V 2 bases and J 1 base, with 8 bases left between them. From germline, CDR1 is SGHTA and CDR2 FQGTGA.

Sequencing input: CD4+ T cells from blood, cultured in vitro. The TCR comes from a human donor who had recovered from COVID-19. The chain links TRBV7-3 to TRBJ2-5, with D uncertain. CDR3 sequence (DNA): TGTGCCAGCAGCTTACATGGGTCCCAAGAGACCCAGTACTTC. It translates to CASSLHGSQETQYF.